This T cell receptor beta chain was identified in a study of blood T cell repertoires in COVID-19. In germline, CDR1 is SQVTM, CDR2 ANQGSEA. The V gene lost 7 bases and the J gene lost 3 bases, with 16 bases spanning the gap. The length of the CDR3 is 13 residues. Clones were sequenced by immunoSEQ multiplex PCR, and TCRdb holds only the in-frame ones, with some missing. The sample has roughly 390,000 clones; around 87% are singletons. Sequencing input: peripheral blood. This chain connects TRBV29-1 to TRBJ2-7; a possible D gene is TRBD1 (6 bases). The receptor was isolated from a woman aged 25 to 39 with COVID-19, enrolled during active disease. CDR3 protein: CSAAGRGLYEQYF. CDR3 nucleotide sequence: TGCAGCGCCGCGGGCAGGGGCCTCTACGAGCAGTACTTC.